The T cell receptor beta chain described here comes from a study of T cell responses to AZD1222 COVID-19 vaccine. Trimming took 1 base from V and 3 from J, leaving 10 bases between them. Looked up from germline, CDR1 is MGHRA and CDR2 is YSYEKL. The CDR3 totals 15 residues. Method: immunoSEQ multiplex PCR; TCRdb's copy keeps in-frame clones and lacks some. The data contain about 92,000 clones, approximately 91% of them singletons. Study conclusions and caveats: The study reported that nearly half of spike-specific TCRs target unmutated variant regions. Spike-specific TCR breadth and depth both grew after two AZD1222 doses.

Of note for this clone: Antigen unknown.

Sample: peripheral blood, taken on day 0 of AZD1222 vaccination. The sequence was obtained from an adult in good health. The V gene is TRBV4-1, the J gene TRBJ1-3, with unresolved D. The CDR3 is CASSQGRAGGNTIYF. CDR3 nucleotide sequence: TGCGCCAGCAGCCAAGGGAGGGCCGGTGGAAACACCATATATTTT.